Following are 27 T cell receptor beta chains from one sample sequenced in a study of cytomegalovirus exposure and HLA in healthy donors. 60 Vbeta and 13 Jbeta primers were used in PCR. Sequencing used immunoSEQ multiplex PCR; TCRdb keeps in-frame clones, though not all of them. This table has about 36,000 clones, roughly 69% appearing once. The sequencing input was PBMCs. Receptor source: a man aged 30-40 years in good health and CMV-seronegative.

The chain is built from TRBV6-1 and TRBJ2-5; a possible D gene is TRBD2 (5 bases). The V gene lost 10 bases and the J gene lost 5 bases, with 20 bases spanning the gap. The CDR3 totals 14 residues. In germline, CDR1 is MNHNS, CDR2 SASEGT. The CDR3 DNA sequence: TGTGCCACCCTGGACTGGGCCGGTGGGGAGACCCAGTACTTC. Residues: CATLDWAGGETQYF.

The chain combines TRBV28 with TRBJ2-3, with a possible D match to TRBD1 (6 bases). The CDR3 totals 15 residues. V gave up 9 bases and J gave up 6 bases, with 22 bases separating them. Germline V gives CDR1 MDHEN, CDR2 SYDVKM. CDR3 residues: CASSYRARSPDTQYF. In DNA form, the CDR3 reads TGTGCCAGTAGCTACAGGGCCCGATCACCCGATACGCAGTATTTT.

This clone was recorded only once. This chain joins TRBV29-1 and TRBJ2-2; possible D gene TRBD1, 8 bases. V was clipped by 1 base and J by 3 bases, with 15 bases between them. The CDR3 is 16 amino acids. Germline V gene lookup returns CDR1 SQVTM and CDR2 ANQGSEA. The CDR3 nucleotides are TGCAGCGTTGAAGGGCCACAGGGGGGGGACACCGGGGAGCTGTTTTTT. Translation gives CSVEGPQGGDTGELFF.

The count of this clone is one. CDR3 protein: CASSLNRGSTDTQYF. CDR3 bases: TGTGCCAGCAGCTTAAACAGGGGTAGCACAGATACGCAGTATTTT. This rearrangement joins TRBV7-2 to TRBJ2-3; 7 positions agree with TRBD1. Germline loops: CDR1 SGHTA, CDR2 FQGNSA. The ends lost 2 bases at V and 0 bases at J; junction bases unmatched: 2. This CDR3 region has 15 residues.

This clone was seen many times. This chain links TRBV6-1 with TRBJ2-1, with 7 bases matching TRBD2. CDR3 length: 15 amino acids. J gave up 4 bases and V 4 bases, and 7 bases lay outside the gene matches. Per germline, CDR1 MNHNS and CDR2 SASEGT. CDR3 amino acids: CASSGLGGSYNEQFF. CDR3 bases: TGTGCCAGCAGTGGACTCGGGGGGTCTTACAATGAGCAGTTCTTC.

This chain connects TRBV5-1 to TRBJ2-5; the D gene is possibly TRBD1 (5 bases). CDR3 length equals 14 residues. V was cut by 2 bases and J by 3 bases, with 11 bases left in between. CDR1 SGHRS and CDR2 YFSETQ come from the germline V gene. The DNA of the CDR3 is TGCGCCAGCAGCTTCGGACACAGAGAAGAGACCCAGTACTTC. Its protein product is CASSFGHREETQYF.

The chain uses TRBV19 and TRBJ2-1; the match to TRBD2 covers 8 bases. V shed 1 base, J shed 16 bases, and the junction held 6 bases outside the gene matches. The germline V gene encodes CDR1 LNHDA and CDR2 SQIVND (reference sequence). This CDR3 is 12 amino acids long. Written as DNA, the CDR3 is TGTGCCAGTAGTATAGCGGGAGGGCCATTTTTCTTC. Translated, it gives CASSIAGGPFFF.

This clone was seen a few times. The chain is built from TRBV12-5 and TRBJ2-3; 8 bases align to TRBD2. Looked up from germline, CDR1 is LGHNT and CDR2 is FRNRAP. V shed 7 bases and J 2 bases; nucleotides not matched to a gene: 14. CDR3 length: 17 residues. The chain's CDR3 is CASAKGDSGGLTDTQYF. CDR3 sequence (DNA): TGTGCTAGTGCTAAGGGTGATTCGGGGGGGCTCACAGATACGCAGTATTTT.

The chain is built from TRBV4-3 and TRBJ2-2; perhaps TRBD1 as D (6 bases). The germline V gene has CDR1 LGHNA and CDR2 YSLEER. This CDR3 has 15 amino acids. Deletions cut 3 bases from V and 7 bases from J, with 15 bases between. In nucleotides, the CDR3 is TGCGCCAGCAGCCAGGAACAGGGAGCGGTCGGGGAGCTGTTTTTT. Translated, it gives CASSQEQGAVGELFF.

The V call is TRBV28, the J call TRBJ1-1; D gene uncertain. V lost 6 bases to trimming and J lost 12 bases, with 17 bases between them. The CDR3 has 12 residues. The germline gives CDR1 MDHEN, CDR2 SYDVKM. The CDR3 spells CASSPRVSGTFF. In DNA, the CDR3 is TGTGCCAGCAGCCCGAGGGTTAGTGGTACTTTCTTT.

The rearrangement joins TRBV29-1 to TRBJ2-3; D may be TRBD2 (6 bases). The CDR3 is 15 residues long. Germline values: CDR1 SQVTM, CDR2 ANQGSEA. Trimming took 3 bases from V and 0 from J, leaving 13 bases between them. CDR3 residues: CSVEGLGGSTDTQYF. For the CDR3, the DNA is TGCAGCGTTGAGGGGCTCGGGGGAAGCACAGATACGCAGTATTTT.

This chain joins TRBV7-9 and TRBJ1-1, with 7 bases aligning to TRBD1. V dropped 3 bases and J dropped 1; count of bases not matched to a gene: 5. From germline, CDR1 is SEHNR and CDR2 FQNEAQ (reference sequence). This CDR3 is built from 15 residues. The CDR3 is CASSFEGASNTEAFF. CDR3 DNA: TGTGCCAGCAGCTTCGAGGGGGCATCGAACACTGAAGCTTTCTTT. The variable domain in full, completed from reference TRBV7-9 and TRBJ1-1, reads DTGVSQNPRHKITKRGQNVTFRCDPISEHNRLYWYRQTLGQGPEFLTYFQNEAQLEKSRLLSDRFSAERPKGSFSTLEIQRTEQGDSAMYLCASSFEGASNTEAFFGQGTRLTVV.

This clone was counted once. This chain links TRBV2 with TRBJ2-7; perhaps TRBD2 as D (6 bases). Looked up from germline, CDR1 is SNHLY and CDR2 is FYNNEI. CDR3 length: 11 residues. CDR3 DNA sequence: TGTGCGGGGGGTAGCAGCCACGAGCAGTACTTC. Protein sequence: CAGGSSHEQYF.

The sample holds one count of this clone. The rearrangement uses TRBV5-1 and TRBJ2-7, with TRBD1 as a possible D gene (5 bases). Trimming removed 0 bases from V and 2 bases from J, with 9 bases in between. CDR1 is SGHRS and CDR2 is YFSETQ in the germline V gene. The CDR3 has 14 amino acids. CDR3 sequence reads: CASSLVPDTYEQYF. DNA for the CDR3: TGCGCCAGCAGCTTGGTGCCGGACACCTACGAGCAGTACTTC.

This clone turned up a few times. The gene calls are TRBV7-8 and TRBJ2-1, with D maybe TRBD1 (6 bases). Trimming left V 1 base short and J 6 bases short, with 13 bases between. This CDR3 contains 15 residues. Germline loops: CDR1 SGHVS, CDR2 FQNEAQ. CDR3 in amino acids: CASSLGAGVFNEQFF. The CDR3, as DNA: TGTGCCAGCAGCTTAGGGGCAGGGGTCTTCAATGAGCAGTTCTTC.

This clone ranks as medium-sized. The chain carries TRBV7-6 and TRBJ2-2, with TRBD2 matching 9 bases. This CDR3 has 17 amino acids. The germline V gene has CDR1 SGHVS and CDR2 FNYEAQ. Trimming at V came to 0 bases and at J to 6 bases, leaving 8 bases not matched to a gene. This CDR3 is CASSLAAAGGLAGELFF. CDR3 bases: TGTGCCAGCAGCTTAGCAGCCGCGGGAGGGCTAGCCGGGGAGCTGTTTTTT.

The chain joins TRBV5-4 to TRBJ2-1; D is unclear. V lost 5 bases, J lost 10 bases, and 10 bases lay in between. The CDR3 consists of 11 residues. In germline, CDR1 is SGHNT, CDR2 YYREEE (reference sequence). The DNA of the CDR3 is TGTGCCAGCAGACCGGTTACCGAGCAGTTCTTC. Its translation: CASRPVTEQFF.

The chain combines TRBV6-5 with TRBJ1-5, with 7 nucleotides matching TRBD1. Germline V gene lookup returns CDR1 MNHEY and CDR2 SVGAGI. The J segment lost 6 bases and the V segment lost 0 bases, leaving 5 bases of the junction unmatched. This CDR3 spans 15 amino acids. CDR3 coding DNA: TGTGCCAGCAGTTACTCGAACAGGGGATTTCAGCCCCAGCATTTT. This encodes CASSYSNRGFQPQHF.

This chain connects TRBV2 to TRBJ1-1, with TRBD1 matching 9 bases. Germline lookup yields CDR1 SNHLY and CDR2 FYNNEI. This CDR3 contains 21 residues. V gave up 5 bases and J gave up 6 bases; unmatched junction bases: 28. The CDR3 loop is CASSSRVTLWGQGLAPSEAFF. For the CDR3, the DNA is TGTGCCAGCAGTTCAAGAGTAACATTGTGGGGACAGGGTTTGGCGCCCTCTGAAGCTTTCTTT.

The chain combines TRBV28 with TRBJ1-6; TRBD1 is a possible D gene (5 bases). Trimming stripped 6 bases from V and 9 bases from J, with 12 bases between. The CDR3 is made up of 13 amino acids. Germline CDR1 and CDR2: MDHEN and SYDVKM. In nucleotides, the CDR3 is TGTGCCAGCAGAGGACAAGACCTTTCACCCCTCCACTTT. Protein product: CASRGQDLSPLHF.

The genes are TRBV7-9 and TRBJ1-4, with TRBD1 as a possible D gene (5 bases). Trimming shortened V by 6 bases and J by 8 bases, and 13 bases separated the two germline ends. This CDR3 region has 13 residues. CDR1 and CDR2 (germline): SEHNR, FQNEAQ (reference sequence). This CDR3 reads CASRYQGGEKLFF. The DNA of the CDR3 is TGTGCCAGCAGGTATCAGGGAGGCGAAAAACTGTTTTTT.

The chain joins TRBV18 to TRBJ1-1, with D unclear. The V gene's germline CDR1 is KGHSH and CDR2 LQKENI. The CDR3 consists of 12 residues. The V end lost 4 bases, the J end lost 3 bases, and 6 bases lay between the germline ends. The chain's CDR3 is CASSQQDTEAFF. In DNA, the CDR3 is TGTGCCAGCTCACAACAAGACACTGAAGCTTTCTTT.

The table lists this clone with a few counts. The J gene is TRBJ1-1, the V gene TRBV29-1; D unclear. The V end was cut by 3 bases, the J end by 0 bases, with 5 bases between. This CDR3 comprises 12 residues. Germline V gives CDR1 SQVTM, CDR2 ANQGSEA. CDR3 coding DNA: TGCAGCGTTGATAATGTGAACACTGAAGCTTTCTTT. Translation gives CSVDNVNTEAFF.

The chain is built from TRBV4-1 and TRBJ1-1; 12 nucleotides align to TRBD1. CDR1 is MGHRA, CDR2 YSYEKL, per germline. This CDR3 has 16 amino acids. V lost 0 bases, J lost 7 bases, and 6 bases stayed unmatched. CDR3 in amino acids: CASSQEGGTGGGEAFF. The CDR3, as DNA: TGCGCCAGCAGCCAAGAAGGTGGGACAGGGGGCGGTGAAGCTTTCTTT.

The chain carries TRBV29-1 and TRBJ1-2, with no clear D. Germline CDR1 is SQVTM and CDR2 is ANQGSEA. This CDR3 contains 8 residues. Trimming shortened V by 5 bases and J by 12 bases, and 7 bases separated the two germline ends. CDR3 residues: CSVTPDTF. CDR3 in DNA: TGCAGCGTTACCCCAGACACCTTC. The full variable domain, with the rest looked up from reference TRBV29-1 and TRBJ1-2, is SAVISQKPSRDICQRGTSLTIQCQVDSQVTMMFWYRQQPGQSLTLIATANQGSEATYESGFVIDKFPISRPNLTFSTLTVSNMSPEDSSIYLCSVTPDTFGSGTRLTVV.

In this sample, this clone turned up a few times. This chain links TRBV4-1 with TRBJ2-5, with TRBD1 matching over 9 bases. The V segment lost 5 bases and the J segment 5 bases; nucleotides outside the gene matches: 9. The CDR3 sequence is 15 residues long. Germline CDR1 and CDR2: MGHRA and YSYEKL. The DNA of the CDR3 is TGCGCCAGCAGCATGACCGGGACAGGGTTGGAGACCCAGTACTTC. It codes for CASSMTGTGLETQYF.

The rearrangement joins TRBV27 to TRBJ1-2; 8 nucleotides line up with TRBD1. V was pared by 6 bases and J by 8 bases, with 8 bases of the junction left unmatched. Germline V gene sequence: CDR1 MNHEY, CDR2 SMNVEV (reference sequence). This CDR3 is built from 13 residues. The CDR3 region has the DNA TGTGCCAGCAGCGTTCAGGGGGCTAGCGGCTACACCTTC. As protein: CASSVQGASGYTF.